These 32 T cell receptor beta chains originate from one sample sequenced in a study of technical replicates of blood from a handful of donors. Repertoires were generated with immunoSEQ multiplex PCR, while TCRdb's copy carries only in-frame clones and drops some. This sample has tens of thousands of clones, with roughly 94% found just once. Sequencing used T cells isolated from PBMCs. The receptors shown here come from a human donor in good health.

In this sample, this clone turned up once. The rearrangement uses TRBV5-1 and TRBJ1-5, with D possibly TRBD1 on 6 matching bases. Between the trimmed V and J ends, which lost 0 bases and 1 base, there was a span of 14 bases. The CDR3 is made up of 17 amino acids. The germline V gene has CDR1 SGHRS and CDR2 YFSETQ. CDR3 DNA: TGCGCCAGCAGCTTGGGGTTAGGGGGAGAAAGCAATCAGCCCCAGCATTTT. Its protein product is CASSLGLGGESNQPQHF.

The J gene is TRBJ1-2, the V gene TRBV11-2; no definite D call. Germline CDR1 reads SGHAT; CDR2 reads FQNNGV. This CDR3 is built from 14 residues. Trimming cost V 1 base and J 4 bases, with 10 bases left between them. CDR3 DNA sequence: TGTGCCAGCAGCTTAGTCGAAAGCGGCTATGGCTACACCTTC. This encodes CASSLVESGYGYTF.

The CDR3 DNA reads TGTGCCAGTAGTATAAGTATTGGGGCCCGGAACACTGAAGCTTTCTTT. This translates into CASSISIGARNTEAFF. The chain is built from TRBV19 and TRBJ1-1, with TRBD1 as a possible D gene (5 bases). The CDR3 sequence is 16 residues long. Trimming removed 2 bases at V and 1 base at J, with 14 bases between. Germline V gene data show CDR1 as LNHDA and CDR2 as SQIVND (reference sequence).

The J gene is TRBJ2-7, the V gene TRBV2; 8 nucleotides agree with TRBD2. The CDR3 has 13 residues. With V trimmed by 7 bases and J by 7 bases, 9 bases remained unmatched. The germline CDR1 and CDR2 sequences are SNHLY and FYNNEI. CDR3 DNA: TGTGCCAGCACTTTCCGGGAGGGGGGTGAGCAGTACTTC. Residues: CASTFREGGEQYF.

CDR3 region: CASSSGLFSYNEQFF. Here the CDR3 DNA reads TGTGCCAGCAGTTCCGGACTTTTCTCCTACAATGAGCAGTTCTTC. The genes are TRBV28 and TRBJ2-1; D perhaps matches TRBD2 (5 bases). The CDR3 has 15 residues. V lost 4 bases and J lost 0, with 10 bases in between. Germline CDR1 is MDHEN and CDR2 is SYDVKM.

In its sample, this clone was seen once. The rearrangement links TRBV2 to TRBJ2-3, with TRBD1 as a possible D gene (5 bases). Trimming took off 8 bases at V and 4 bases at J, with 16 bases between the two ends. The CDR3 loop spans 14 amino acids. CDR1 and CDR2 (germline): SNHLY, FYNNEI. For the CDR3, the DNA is TGTGCCAGCGGGGCCCCCCAGGCCCCAGATACGCAGTATTTT. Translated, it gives CASGAPQAPDTQYF.

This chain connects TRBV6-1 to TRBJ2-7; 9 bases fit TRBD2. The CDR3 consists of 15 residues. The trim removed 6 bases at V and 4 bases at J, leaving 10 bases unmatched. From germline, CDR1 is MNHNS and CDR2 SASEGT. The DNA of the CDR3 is TGTGCCAGCAGGAAAGCTAGCGGGATGACATACGAGCAGTACTTC. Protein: CASRKASGMTYEQYF.

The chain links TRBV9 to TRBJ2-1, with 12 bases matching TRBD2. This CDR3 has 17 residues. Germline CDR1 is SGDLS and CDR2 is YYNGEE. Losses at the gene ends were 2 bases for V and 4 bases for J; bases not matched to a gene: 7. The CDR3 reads CASSVQSGLAGYNEQFF. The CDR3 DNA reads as TGTGCCAGCAGCGTTCAATCCGGACTAGCGGGATACAATGAGCAGTTCTTC.

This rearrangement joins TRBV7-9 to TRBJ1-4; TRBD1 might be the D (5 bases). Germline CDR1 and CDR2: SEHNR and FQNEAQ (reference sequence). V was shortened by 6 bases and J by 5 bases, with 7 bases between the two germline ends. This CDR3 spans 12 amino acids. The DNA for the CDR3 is TGTGCCAGCAGGGGGGGAAATGAAAAACTGTTTTTT. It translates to CASRGGNEKLFF.

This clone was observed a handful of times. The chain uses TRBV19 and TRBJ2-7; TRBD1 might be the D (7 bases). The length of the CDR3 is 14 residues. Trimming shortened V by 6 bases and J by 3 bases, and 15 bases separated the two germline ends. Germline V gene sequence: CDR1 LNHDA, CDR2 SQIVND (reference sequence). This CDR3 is CASRMRDRGYEQYF. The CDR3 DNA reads TGTGCCAGTAGAATGCGGGACAGAGGCTACGAGCAGTACTTC.

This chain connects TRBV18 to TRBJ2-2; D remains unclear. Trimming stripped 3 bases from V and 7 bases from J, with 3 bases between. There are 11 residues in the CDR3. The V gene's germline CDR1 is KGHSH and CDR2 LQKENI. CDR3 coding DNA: TGTGCCAGCTCACCGAGCGGGGAGCTGTTTTTT. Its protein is CASSPSGELFF.

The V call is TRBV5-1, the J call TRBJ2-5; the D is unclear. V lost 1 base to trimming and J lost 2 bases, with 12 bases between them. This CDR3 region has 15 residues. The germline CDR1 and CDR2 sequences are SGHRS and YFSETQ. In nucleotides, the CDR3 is TGCGCCAGCAGCTTGAACCCCCAGATTCAAGAGACCCAGTACTTC. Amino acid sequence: CASSLNPQIQETQYF.

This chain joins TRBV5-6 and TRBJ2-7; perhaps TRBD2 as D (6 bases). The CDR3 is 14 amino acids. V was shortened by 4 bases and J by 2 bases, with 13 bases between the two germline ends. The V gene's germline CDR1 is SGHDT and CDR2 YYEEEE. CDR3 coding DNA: TGTGCCAGCAGCGGTAGCGGTTTTCCCTACGAGCAGTACTTC. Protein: CASSGSGFPYEQYF. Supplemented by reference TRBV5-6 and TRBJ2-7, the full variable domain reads DAGVTQSPTHLIKTRGQQVTLRCSPKSGHDTVSWYQQALGQGPQFIFQYYEEEERQRGNFPDRFSGHQFPNYSSELNVNALLLGDSALYLCASSGSGFPYEQYFGPGTRLTVT.

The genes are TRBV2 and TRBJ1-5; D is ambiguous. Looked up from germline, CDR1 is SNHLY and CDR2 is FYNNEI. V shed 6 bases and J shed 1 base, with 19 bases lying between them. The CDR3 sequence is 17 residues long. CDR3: CASRVGGWSMSNQPQHF. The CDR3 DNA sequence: TGTGCCAGCAGGGTGGGAGGGTGGAGTATGAGCAATCAGCCCCAGCATTTT.

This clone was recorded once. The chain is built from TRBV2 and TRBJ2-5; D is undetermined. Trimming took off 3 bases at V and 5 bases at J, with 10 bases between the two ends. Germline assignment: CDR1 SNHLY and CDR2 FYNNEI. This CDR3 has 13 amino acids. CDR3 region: CASSEFPEETQYF. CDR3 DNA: TGTGCCAGCAGTGAGTTTCCCGAGGAGACCCAGTACTTC.

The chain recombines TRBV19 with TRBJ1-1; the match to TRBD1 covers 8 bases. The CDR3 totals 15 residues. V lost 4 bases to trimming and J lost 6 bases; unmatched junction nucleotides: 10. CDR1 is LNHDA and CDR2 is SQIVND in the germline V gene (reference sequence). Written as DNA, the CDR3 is TGTGCCAGTAGTACTTTCTTGGACAGGGCTTCTGAAGCTTTCTTT. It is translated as CASSTFLDRASEAFF.

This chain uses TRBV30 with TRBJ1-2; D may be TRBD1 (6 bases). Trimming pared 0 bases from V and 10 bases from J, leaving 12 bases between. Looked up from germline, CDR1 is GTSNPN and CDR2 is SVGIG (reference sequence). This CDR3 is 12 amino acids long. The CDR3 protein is CAWSVPGVLYTF. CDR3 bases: TGTGCCTGGAGTGTACCAGGGGTACTCTACACCTTC.

As DNA, the CDR3 is TGCGCCAGCAGCCAAGAAGGGGACACTGGCTACACCTTC. Protein product: CASSQEGDTGYTF. The rearrangement joins TRBV4-1 to TRBJ1-2; maybe TRBD1 (6 bases). The CDR3 sequence is 13 residues long. Looked up from germline, CDR1 is MGHRA and CDR2 is YSYEKL. The V end was cut by 0 bases, the J end by 7 bases, with 9 bases between.

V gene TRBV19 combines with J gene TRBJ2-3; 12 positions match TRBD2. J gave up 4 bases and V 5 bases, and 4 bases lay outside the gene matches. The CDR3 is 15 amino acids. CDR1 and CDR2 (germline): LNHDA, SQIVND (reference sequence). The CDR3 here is CASSASGRGSDTQYF. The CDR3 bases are TGTGCCAGTAGTGCTAGCGGGAGGGGGTCAGATACGCAGTATTTT.

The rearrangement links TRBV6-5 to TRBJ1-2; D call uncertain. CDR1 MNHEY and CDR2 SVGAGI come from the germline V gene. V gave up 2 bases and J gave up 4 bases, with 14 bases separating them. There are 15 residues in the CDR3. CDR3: CASSYDAQFTYGYTF. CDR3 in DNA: TGTGCCAGCAGTTACGATGCCCAGTTTACCTATGGCTACACCTTC.

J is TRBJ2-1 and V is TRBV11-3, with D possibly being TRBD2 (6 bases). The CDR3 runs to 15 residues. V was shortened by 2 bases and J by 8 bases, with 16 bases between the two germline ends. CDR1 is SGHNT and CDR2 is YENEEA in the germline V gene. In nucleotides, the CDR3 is TGTGCCAGCAGCTTACACGGGGGAAGTATATATGAGCAGTTCTTC. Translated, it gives CASSLHGGSIYEQFF. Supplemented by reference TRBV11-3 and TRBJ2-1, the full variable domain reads EAGVVQSPRYKIIEKKQPVAFWCNPISGHNTLYWYLQNLGQGPELLIRYENEEAVDDSQLPKDRFSAERLKGVDSTLKIQPAELGDSAVYLCASSLHGGSIYEQFFGPGTRLTVL.

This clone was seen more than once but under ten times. CDR3 sequence reads: CASSHPTGANTEAFF. CDR3 in DNA: TGCGCCAGCAGTCACCCTACAGGGGCAAACACTGAAGCTTTCTTT. The V gene is TRBV23-1, the J gene TRBJ1-1, with 7 bases identical to TRBD1. TRBV23-1 has ORF status, its function being uncertain. The CDR3 consists of 15 residues. The junction had 6 bases not matched to a gene; V was cut back by 3 bases and J by 2 bases.

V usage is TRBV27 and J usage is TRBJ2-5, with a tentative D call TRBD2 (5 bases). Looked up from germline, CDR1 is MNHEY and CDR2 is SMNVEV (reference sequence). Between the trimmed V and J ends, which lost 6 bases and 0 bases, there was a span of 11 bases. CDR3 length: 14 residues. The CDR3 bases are TGTGCCAGCAGACGGGGAGATTACCAAGAGACCCAGTACTTC. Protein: CASRRGDYQETQYF.

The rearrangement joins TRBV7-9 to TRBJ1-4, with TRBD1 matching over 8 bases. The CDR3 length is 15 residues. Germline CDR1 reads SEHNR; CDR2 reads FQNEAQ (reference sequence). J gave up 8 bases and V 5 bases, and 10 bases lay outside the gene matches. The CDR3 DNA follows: TGTGCCAGCAGCGCGGCAGGGGGCCCGGGAGAAAAACTGTTTTTT. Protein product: CASSAAGGPGEKLFF.

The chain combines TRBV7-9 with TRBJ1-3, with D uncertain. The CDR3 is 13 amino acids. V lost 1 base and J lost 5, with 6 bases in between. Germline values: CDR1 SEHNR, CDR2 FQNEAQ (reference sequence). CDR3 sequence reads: CASSLERRNTIYF. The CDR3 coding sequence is TGTGCCAGCAGCTTAGAGAGAAGAAACACCATATATTTT.

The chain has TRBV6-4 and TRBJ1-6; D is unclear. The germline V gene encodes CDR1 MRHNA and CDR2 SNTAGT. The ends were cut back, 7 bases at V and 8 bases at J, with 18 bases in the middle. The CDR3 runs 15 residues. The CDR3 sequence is CASTENAYRDSPLHF. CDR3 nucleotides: TGTGCCAGCACCGAAAACGCGTACAGAGATTCACCCCTCCACTTT.

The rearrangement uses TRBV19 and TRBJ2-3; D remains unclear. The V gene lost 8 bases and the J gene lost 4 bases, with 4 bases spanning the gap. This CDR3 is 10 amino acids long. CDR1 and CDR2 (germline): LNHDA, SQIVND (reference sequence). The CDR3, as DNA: TGTGCCAGTGAGGCAGATACGCAGTATTTT. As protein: CASEADTQYF.

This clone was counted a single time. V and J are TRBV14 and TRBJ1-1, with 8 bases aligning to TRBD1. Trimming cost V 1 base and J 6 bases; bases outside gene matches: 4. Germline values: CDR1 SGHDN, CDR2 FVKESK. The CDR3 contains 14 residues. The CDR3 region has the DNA TGTGCCAGCAGCCAAGTAACAGGGGGTCCTGAAGCTTTCTTT. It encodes CASSQVTGGPEAFF. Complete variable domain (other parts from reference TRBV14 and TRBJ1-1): EAGVTQFPSHSVIEKGQTVTLRCDPISGHDNLYWYRRVMGKEIKFLLHFVKESKQDESGMPNNRFLAERTGGTYSTLKVQPAELEDSGVYFCASSQVTGGPEAFFGQGTRLTVV.

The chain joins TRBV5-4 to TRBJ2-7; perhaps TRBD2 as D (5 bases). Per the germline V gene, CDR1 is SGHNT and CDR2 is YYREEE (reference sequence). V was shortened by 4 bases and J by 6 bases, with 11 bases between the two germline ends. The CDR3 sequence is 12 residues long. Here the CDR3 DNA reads TGTGCCAGCAGCGACCCCGGGGTCGAGCAGTACTTC. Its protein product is CASSDPGVEQYF.

The CDR3 reads CASSYSMRDSGYTF. CDR3 sequence (DNA): TGTGCCAGCAGTTACTCCATGAGGGACTCTGGCTACACCTTC. The chain combines TRBV6-5 with TRBJ1-2; D might be TRBD1 (5 bases). This CDR3 has 14 residues. The V gene lost 0 bases and the J gene lost 7 bases, with 12 bases spanning the gap. CDR1 is MNHEY and CDR2 is SVGAGI in the germline V gene.

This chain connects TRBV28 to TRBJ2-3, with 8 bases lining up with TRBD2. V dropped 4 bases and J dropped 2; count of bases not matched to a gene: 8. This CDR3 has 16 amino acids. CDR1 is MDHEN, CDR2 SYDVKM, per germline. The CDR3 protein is CASSSSALADTDTQYF. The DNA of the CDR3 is TGTGCCAGCAGTTCCTCCGCACTAGCGGACACAGATACGCAGTATTTT.

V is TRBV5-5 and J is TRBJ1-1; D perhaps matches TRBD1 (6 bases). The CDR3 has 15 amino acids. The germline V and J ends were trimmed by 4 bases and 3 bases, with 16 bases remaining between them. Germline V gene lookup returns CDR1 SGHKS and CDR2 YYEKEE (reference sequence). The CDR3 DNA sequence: TGTGCCAGCAGCCCCCCCGGGGGGCTGGACACTGAAGCTTTCTTT. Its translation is CASSPPGGLDTEAFF. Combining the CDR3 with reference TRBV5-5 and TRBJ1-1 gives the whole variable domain DAGVTQSPTHLIKTRGQQVTLRCSPISGHKSVSWYQQVLGQGPQFIFQYYEKEERGRGNFPDRFSARQFPNYSSELNVNALLLGDSALYLCASSPPGGLDTEAFFGQGTRLTVV.